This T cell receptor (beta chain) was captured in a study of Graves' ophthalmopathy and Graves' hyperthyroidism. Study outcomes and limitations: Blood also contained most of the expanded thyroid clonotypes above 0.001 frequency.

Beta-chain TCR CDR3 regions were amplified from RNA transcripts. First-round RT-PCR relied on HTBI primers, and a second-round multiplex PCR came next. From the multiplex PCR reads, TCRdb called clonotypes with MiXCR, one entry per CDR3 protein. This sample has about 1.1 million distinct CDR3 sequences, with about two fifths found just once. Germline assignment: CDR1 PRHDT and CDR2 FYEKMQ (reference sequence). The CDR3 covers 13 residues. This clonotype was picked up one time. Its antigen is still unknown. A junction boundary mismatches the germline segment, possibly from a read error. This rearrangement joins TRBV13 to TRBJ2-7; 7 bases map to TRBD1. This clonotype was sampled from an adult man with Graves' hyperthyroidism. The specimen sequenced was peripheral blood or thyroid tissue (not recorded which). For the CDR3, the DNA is TGTGCCAGCAGCCAGAACAGGGGATACGAGCACTACTTC. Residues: CASSQNRGYEHYF.